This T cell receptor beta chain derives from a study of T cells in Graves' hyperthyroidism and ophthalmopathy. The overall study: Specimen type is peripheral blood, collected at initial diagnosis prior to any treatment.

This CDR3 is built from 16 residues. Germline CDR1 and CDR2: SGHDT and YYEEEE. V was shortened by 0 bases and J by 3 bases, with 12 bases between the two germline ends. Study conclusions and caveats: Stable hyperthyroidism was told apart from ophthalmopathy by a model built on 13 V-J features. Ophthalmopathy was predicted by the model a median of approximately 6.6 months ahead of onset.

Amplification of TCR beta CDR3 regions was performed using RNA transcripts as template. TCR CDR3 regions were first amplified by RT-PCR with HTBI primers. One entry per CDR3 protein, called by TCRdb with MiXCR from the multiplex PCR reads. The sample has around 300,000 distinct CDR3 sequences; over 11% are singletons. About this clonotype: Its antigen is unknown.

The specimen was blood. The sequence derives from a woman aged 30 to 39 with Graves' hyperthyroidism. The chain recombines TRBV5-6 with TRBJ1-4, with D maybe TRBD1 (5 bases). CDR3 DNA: TGTGCCAGCAGCTTGGATGGGGCGCCGGCTAATGAAAAACTGTTTTTT. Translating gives CASSLDGAPANEKLFF.